Following are 5 T cell receptor beta chains from one sample sequenced in a study of early T cells in non-severe SARS-CoV-2 infection. TCRdb re-derived calls from the 5' RACE reads in MiXCR, one entry per CDR3 protein. Of approximately 88,000 distinct CDR3 sequences listed, roughly 13% are singletons. Sample: whole blood. Receptors were obtained from an adult who was a healthcare worker with PCR-confirmed SARS-CoV-2 infection or an uninfected control (not recorded which).

The table lists this clonotype with many counts. This chain connects TRBV20-1 to TRBJ2-3, with TRBD2 matching 9 bases. V lost 3 bases and J lost 2; bases outside the gene matches: 9. The CDR3 extends over 16 amino acids. The germline CDR1 and CDR2 sequences are DFQATT and SNEGSKA (reference sequence). DNA for the CDR3: TGCAGTGCTAGTAGGTCGGCGGGGGGGGTCACAGATACGCAGTATTTT. It encodes CSASRSAGGVTDTQYF.

The chain employs TRBV30 and TRBJ2-1; TRBD1 aligns across 9 bases. The CDR3 length is 17 residues. The trim removed 0 bases at V and 6 bases at J, leaving 12 bases unmatched. The germline V gene encodes CDR1 GTSNPN and CDR2 SVGIG (reference sequence). The CDR3 DNA sequence: TGTGCCTGGAGTGTAGGGACAGGGATCCTCTCGATCAATGAGCAGTTCTTC. This codes for CAWSVGTGILSINEQFF.

Comment on this clonotype: One end of the junction is discordant with germline, which a read error may explain. The rearrangement links TRBV7-9 to TRBJ1-3; possible D gene TRBD1, 5 bases. This CDR3 region has 8 residues. Germline V lookup: CDR1 SEHNR, CDR2 FQNEAQ (reference sequence). CDR3 amino acids: CASSPQGF. The CDR3 DNA sequence: TGTGCCAGCAGCCCTCAGGGTTTT.

The V gene is TRBV5-1, the J gene TRBJ2-5; D is perhaps TRBD1 or TRBD2 (5 bases each). Deletions cut 1 base from V and 1 base from J, with 8 bases between. This CDR3 has 14 residues. CDR1 SGHRS and CDR2 YFSETQ come from the germline V gene. The CDR3 is CASSLSGAQETQYF. Written as DNA, the CDR3 is TGCGCCAGCAGCTTGTCCGGGGCCCAAGAGACCCAGTACTTC.

J is TRBJ1-2 and V is TRBV29-1; D possibly corresponds to TRBD1 (5 bases). Trimming removed 4 bases from V and 4 bases from J, with 10 bases in between. This CDR3 is 12 amino acids long. Germline lookup yields CDR1 SQVTM and CDR2 ANQGSEA. The CDR3 loop is CSVGQGLYGYTF. In DNA form, the CDR3 reads TGCAGCGTTGGCCAGGGTCTCTATGGCTACACCTTC.